A single TCR beta chain is shown here with its context. The antigen remains unidentified. This specimen belongs to a study of neoadjuvant anti-PD-1 for oral cavity cancer. On the study more broadly: Patients mostly received three to four biweekly nivolumab doses at 3 mg/kg before surgery. Non-progressing patients received a fourth nivolumab dose near day 43, then surgery on days 50-56.

CDR3 length equals 14 residues. Trimming cost V 6 bases and J 0 bases; bases outside gene matches: 2. The germline V gene encodes CDR1 LNHDA and CDR2 SQIVND (reference sequence). Assay used: immunoSEQ multiplex PCR; TCRdb lists only in-frame clones, some missing. The top ten clones hold around 3.7% of a sample with about 72,000 clones, about four fifths of them seen once. General study points: Only three patients per response group were TCR-analyzed; validation needed.

Patients were newly diagnosed with stage II-IVA oral cavity squamous cell carcinoma without prior systemic or radiation treatment. Sequenced material: PBMCs, taken before nivolumab (anti-PD-1) treatment. The TCR originated in a person aged 35 to 85 with oral cavity squamous cell carcinoma. The chain uses TRBV19 and TRBJ1-3; 7 bases map to TRBD1. CDR3 amino acids: CASRRQGSGNTIYF. The CDR3 DNA is TGTGCCAGTAGGCGACAGGGCTCTGGAAACACCATATATTTT.